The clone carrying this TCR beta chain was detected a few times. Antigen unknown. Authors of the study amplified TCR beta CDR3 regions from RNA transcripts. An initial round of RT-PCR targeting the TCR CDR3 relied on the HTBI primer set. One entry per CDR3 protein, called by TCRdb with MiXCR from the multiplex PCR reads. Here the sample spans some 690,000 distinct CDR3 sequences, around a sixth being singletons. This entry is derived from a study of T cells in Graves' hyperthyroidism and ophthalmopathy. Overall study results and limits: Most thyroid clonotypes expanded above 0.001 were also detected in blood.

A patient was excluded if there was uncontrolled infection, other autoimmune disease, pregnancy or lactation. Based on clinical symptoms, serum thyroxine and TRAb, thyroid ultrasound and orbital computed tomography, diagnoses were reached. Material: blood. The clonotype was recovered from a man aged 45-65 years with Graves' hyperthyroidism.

CDR3 coding DNA: TGTGCCAGCAGCTTCGAACAGGGTTCTGGGGCCAACGTCCTGACTTTC. Translated, it gives CASSFEQGSGANVLTF. This chain links TRBV5-6 with TRBJ2-6; D might be TRBD1 (6 bases). CDR3 length: 16 amino acids. From germline, CDR1 is SGHDT and CDR2 YYEEEE. Trimming pared 2 bases from V and 1 base from J, leaving 10 bases between.